Detailed here is one TCR beta chain. Antigen specificity is unknown. These data belong to a study of CXCR3-negative and CXCR3-positive naive CD8 T cells. Via 5' RACE with UMI labels, TRB cDNA libraries were prepared. After re-calling the 5' RACE reads, TCRdb lists one entry per CDR3 protein, DNA absent. The sample has 140,000 to 150,000 distinct CDR3 sequences. Cells that were CD45RO-CCR7+CD27+CD95- constituted naive CD8+ T cells. The CDR3 totals 16 residues. Germline V gene data show CDR1 as MDHEN and CDR2 as SYDVKM. Regarding the study as a whole: In CXCR3-positive naive cells, the TRB CDR3s were more hydrophobic than in CXCR3-negative naive cells. Unlike memory cells, which differed, naive CXCR3-negative and CXCR3-positive cells had similar TRBV-TRBJ usage.

This rearrangement joins TRBV28 to TRBJ2-3; the D call of TRBD2 rests on TCRdb alone, since no DNA is present to check it. This TCR came from a human donor in good health. Some clones in this sample may be carry-over from other donors' samples. The specimen was naive CXCR3+ CD8+ T cells from blood. Subset of the sample: CD45RO-CCR7+CD27+CD95- naive CD8+ T cells expressing CXCR3 (TNR3+). CDR3 amino acids: CASSRGLAGVLDTQYF. The entire variable domain, with the rest obtained from reference TRBV28 and TRBJ2-3, is as follows: DVKVTQSSRYLVKRTGEKVFLECVQDMDHENMFWYRQDPGLGLRLIYFSYDVKMKEKGDIPEGYSVSREKKERFSLILESASTNQTSMYLCASSRGLAGVLDTQYFGPGTRLTVL.